The present entry profiles one TCR beta chain with its context. Antigen: not known. Both 60 Vbeta primers and 13 Jbeta primers went into the PCR. The data were produced by immunoSEQ multiplex PCR, yet TCRdb's version contains in-frame clones alone and is incomplete. Here the sample spans about 130,000 clones, roughly three quarters being singletons. The CDR3 is 15 residues long. Per germline, CDR1 SGHTA and CDR2 FQGNSA. Trimming removed 2 bases from V and 2 bases from J, with 13 bases in between. The sample is drawn from a study of cytomegalovirus exposure and HLA in healthy donors. Study in general: Genetic ancestry analysis placed around four fifths of the 300 to 400 donors that were genotyped in the Caucasian-associated cluster.

Study results and caveats: TRBV6-2, TRBV6-3 and some other V segments were unresolvable in 87-base-pair reads. Later analysis identified a missense DCLRE1C variant that was linked to TCR beta V- and J-gene trimming.

The TCR was taken from a man aged 25-40 years in good health and CMV-seronegative. The chain has TRBV7-2 and TRBJ2-7; possibly TRBD2 for D (6 bases). The sample consisted of PBMCs. CDR3 sequence: CASSLSRDGPYEQYF. The DNA of the CDR3 is TGTGCCAGCAGCTTATCGCGGGACGGACCCTACGAGCAGTACTTC.